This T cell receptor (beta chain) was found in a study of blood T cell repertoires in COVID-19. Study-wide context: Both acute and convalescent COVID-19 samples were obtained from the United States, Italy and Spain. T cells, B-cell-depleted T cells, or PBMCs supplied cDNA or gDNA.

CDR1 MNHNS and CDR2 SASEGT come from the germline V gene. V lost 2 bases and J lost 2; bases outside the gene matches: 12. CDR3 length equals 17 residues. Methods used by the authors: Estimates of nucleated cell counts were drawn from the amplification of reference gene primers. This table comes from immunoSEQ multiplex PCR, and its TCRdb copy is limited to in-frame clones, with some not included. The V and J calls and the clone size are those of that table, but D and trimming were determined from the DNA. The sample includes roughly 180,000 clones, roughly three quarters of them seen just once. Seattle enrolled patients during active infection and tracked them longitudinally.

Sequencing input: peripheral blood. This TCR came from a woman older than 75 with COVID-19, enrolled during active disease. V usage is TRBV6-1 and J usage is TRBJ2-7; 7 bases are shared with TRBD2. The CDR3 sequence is CASSESPSGSNPYEQYF. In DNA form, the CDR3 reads TGTGCCAGCAGTGAATCCCCTAGCGGCTCCAACCCCTACGAGCAGTACTTC.